The present entry profiles one T cell receptor (beta chain) with its context. Its antigen is not known. Here immunoSEQ multiplex PCR was the method, and the copy in TCRdb shows in-frame clones only, minus some. Of roughly 13,000 clones listed, roughly 92% are singletons. The record originates from a study of OX40 agonist ivuxolimab in advanced cancers. As for the study in general: Patients were treated with intravenous ivuxolimab, dosed at 0.01 to 10 mg/kg and infused every 2 weeks.

Study-wide findings and caveats: Some of the lowest clonal expansion was seen in partial responders at 0.1-3.0 mg/kg.

The specimen was CD4+ or CD8+ T cells sorted from blood, collected in a trial of the OX40 agonist ivuxolimab. This receptor was taken from an adult with an advanced solid tumor such as melanoma, head and neck, liver or kidney cancer.

CDR3: CASLPGTGGNEQYF. CDR3 in DNA: TGTGCCAGCCTCCCCGGGACAGGGGGCAACGAGCAGTACTTC. V is TRBV2 and J is TRBJ2-7; 12 bases are a match to TRBD1. Germline CDR1 reads SNHLY; CDR2 reads FYNNEI. There are 14 residues in the CDR3. The junction had 7 bases not matched to a gene; V was cut back by 8 bases and J by 5 bases.